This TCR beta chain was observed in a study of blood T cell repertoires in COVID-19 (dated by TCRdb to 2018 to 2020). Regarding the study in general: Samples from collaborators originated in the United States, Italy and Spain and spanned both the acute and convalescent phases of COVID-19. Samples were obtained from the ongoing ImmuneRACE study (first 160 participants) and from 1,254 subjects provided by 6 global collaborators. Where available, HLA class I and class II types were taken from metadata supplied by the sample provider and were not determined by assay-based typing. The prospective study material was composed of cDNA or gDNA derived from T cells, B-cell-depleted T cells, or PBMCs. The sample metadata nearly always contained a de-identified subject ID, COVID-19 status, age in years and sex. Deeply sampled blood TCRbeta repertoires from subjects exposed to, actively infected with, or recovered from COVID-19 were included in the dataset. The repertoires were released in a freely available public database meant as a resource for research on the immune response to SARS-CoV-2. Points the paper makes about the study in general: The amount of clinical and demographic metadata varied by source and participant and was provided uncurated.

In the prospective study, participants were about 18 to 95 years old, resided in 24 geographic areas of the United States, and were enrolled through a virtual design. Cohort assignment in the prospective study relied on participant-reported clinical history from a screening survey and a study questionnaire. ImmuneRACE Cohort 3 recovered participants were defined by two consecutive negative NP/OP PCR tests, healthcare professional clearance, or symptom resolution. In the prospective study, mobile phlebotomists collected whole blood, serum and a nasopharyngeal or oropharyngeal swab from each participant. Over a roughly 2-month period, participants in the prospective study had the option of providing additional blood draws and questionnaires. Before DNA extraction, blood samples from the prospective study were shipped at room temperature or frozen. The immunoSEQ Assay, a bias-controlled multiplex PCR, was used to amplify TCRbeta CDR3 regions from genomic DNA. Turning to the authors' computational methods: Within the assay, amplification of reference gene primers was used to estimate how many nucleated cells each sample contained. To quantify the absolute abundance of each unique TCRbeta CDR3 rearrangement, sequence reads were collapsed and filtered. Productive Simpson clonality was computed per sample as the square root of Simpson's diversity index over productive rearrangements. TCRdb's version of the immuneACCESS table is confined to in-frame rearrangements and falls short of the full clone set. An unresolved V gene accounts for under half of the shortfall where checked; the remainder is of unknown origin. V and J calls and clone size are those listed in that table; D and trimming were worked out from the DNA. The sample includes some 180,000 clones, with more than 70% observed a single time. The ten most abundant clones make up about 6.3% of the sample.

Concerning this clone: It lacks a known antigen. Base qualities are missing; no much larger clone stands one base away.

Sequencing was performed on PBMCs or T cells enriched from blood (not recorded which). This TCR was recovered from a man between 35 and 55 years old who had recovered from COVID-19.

The CDR3 protein: CASTPVPPYEQYF. The DNA is TGTGCCAGCACCCCGGTACCCCCCTACGAGCAGTACTTC. The chain joins TRBV27 to TRBJ2-7, with the D segment identity uncertain. Trimming costs V 7 bases and J 2 bases, and their ends lie 12 bases apart. CDR1 and CDR2 (MNHEY, SMNVEV) derive from the germline V gene (reference sequence). The CDR3, cysteine through phenylalanine, is 13 amino acids long. Only the CDR3 DNA stays, 39 bases, in frame from base 1.